The entry that follows covers one T cell receptor beta chain sequence. Antigen unknown. These data come from a study of CD8+ T cells in alopecia areata. Study background: Those patients who were treated received oral tofacitinib, which was given at 5 to 10 mg twice daily for moderate-to-severe alopecia areata.

Germline assignment: CDR1 SGDLS and CDR2 YYNGEE. The CDR3 spans 15 residues. Trimming removed 4 bases from V and 5 bases from J, with 18 bases in between. Obtained from alopecia areata patients were lesional scalp punch biopsies along with peripheral blood. Sorting of CD4+ and CD8+ T cells was performed on PBMCs. Reverse transcription of extracted RNA yielded cDNA, which provided the sequencing template. Generated by immunoSEQ multiplex PCR, the TCRdb table keeps only in-frame clones and is missing some. The sample holds roughly 130,000 clones, roughly three fifths seen once. The study, taken as a whole, reports: Against the mouse data, patients shared TCRs less clearly, possibly for HLA reasons.

The gene calls are TRBV9 and TRBJ2-5, with D hard to call. Specimen: CD4+ T cells sorted from blood, collected at week 0. The receptor comes from a human donor with alopecia areata. The CDR3 region has the DNA TGTGCCAGCAGCCGCCGGGCAGGCCATGGGGAGACCCAGTACTTC. It yields the protein CASSRRAGHGETQYF.